One and the same sample provided the 9 T cell receptor beta chains below, sequenced in a study of cytomegalovirus exposure and HLA in healthy donors (dated 2017 in TCRdb). The library relied on the immunoSEQ multiplex PCR assay. The multiplex PCR relied on a mix of 60 forward primers for TCR Vbeta segments and 13 reverse primers for TCR Jbeta segments. Drawn from immuneACCESS, this table holds only the in-frame rearrangements with V and J called that TCRdb kept. Clones are partly lost; checked studies trace under half to an unresolved V gene and leave the rest unexplained. This sample comprises about 94,000 clones, approximately 66% of them detected only once. The top ten clonotypes cover 3% to 5% of the sample. Sequenced: PBMCs. These receptors originate from a man younger than 40 in good health and CMV-seronegative.

The chain joins TRBV19 to TRBJ2-3; 10 bases fit TRBD1. The ends lost 10 bases at V and 6 bases at J; junction bases unmatched: 13. The CDR3 contains 15 residues. Germline V gene sequence: CDR1 LNHDA, CDR2 SQIVND (reference sequence). CDR3 DNA: TGTGCCACTGAAGACAGGGGGCGTTCAGGGGATACGCAGTATTTT. It is translated as CATEDRGRSGDTQYF. The complete variable domain, with remaining parts taken from reference TRBV19 and TRBJ2-3, reads DGGITQSPKYLFRKEGQNVTLSCEQNLNHDAMYWYRQDPGQGLRLIYYSQIVNDFQKGDIAEGYSVSREKKESFPLTVTSAQKNPTAFYLCATEDRGRSGDTQYFGPGTRLTVL.

The chain joins TRBV12-5 to TRBJ2-3; D is possibly TRBD1 (5 bases). The V and J ends lost 1 base and 6 bases respectively, with 17 bases between them. The CDR3 is made up of 16 amino acids. Germline V gene data show CDR1 as LGHNT and CDR2 as FRNRAP. In DNA form, the CDR3 reads TGTGCTAGTGGTTTGGCCCCGCGTCGTAGGGGTGATACGCAGTATTTT. Translating it yields CASGLAPRRRGDTQYF.

The genes are TRBV5-4 and TRBJ2-1, with 9 bases that match TRBD2. Germline V CDR1 and CDR2: SGHNT, YYREEE (reference sequence). The length of the CDR3 is 16 residues. J gave up 9 bases and V 1 base, and 11 bases lay outside the gene matches. The CDR3 reads CASSLSIAGGLVEQFF. The CDR3 DNA sequence: TGTGCCAGCAGCTTGAGTATTGCGGGGGGGCTGGTTGAGCAGTTCTTC. Filled out from reference TRBV5-4 and TRBJ2-1, the complete variable domain reads ETGVTQSPTHLIKTRGQQVTLRCSSQSGHNTVSWYQQALGQGPQFIFQYYREEENGRGNFPPRFSGLQFPNYSSELNVNALELDDSALYLCASSLSIAGGLVEQFFGPGTRLTVL.

The gene calls are TRBV2 and TRBJ1-1; D ambiguous. This CDR3 region has 13 residues. The V and J ends lost 8 bases and 6 bases respectively, with 16 bases between them. CDR1 is SNHLY and CDR2 is FYNNEI in the germline V gene. The CDR3 here is CASGLFSGPEAFF. CDR3 coding DNA: TGTGCCAGCGGGTTGTTTAGCGGTCCTGAAGCTTTCTTT.

The chain carries TRBV7-9 and TRBJ2-7; 10 positions match TRBD1. Germline V gene lookup returns CDR1 SEHNR and CDR2 FQNEAQ (reference sequence). Trimming at V came to 6 bases and at J to 5 bases, leaving 10 bases not matched to a gene. The CDR3 loop spans 15 amino acids. CDR3 in DNA: TGTGCCAGCAGACCGACCGACAGGGGGCCCAACGAGCAGTACTTC. It translates to CASRPTDRGPNEQYF.

This sequence joins TRBV10-2 and TRBJ2-3, with TRBD2 identical over 11 bases. The V segment lost 5 bases and the J segment 2 bases; nucleotides outside the gene matches: 6. The CDR3 extends over 16 amino acids. Germline V gene lookup returns CDR1 WSHSY and CDR2 SAAADI. The chain's CDR3 is CASSTTSGANTDTQYF. In DNA, the CDR3 is TGCGCCAGCAGTACGACTAGCGGGGCCAACACAGATACGCAGTATTTT.

CDR3 sequence: CASSPDRRVYNSPLHF. DNA of the CDR3: TGTGCCAGTAGTCCCGACAGGAGAGTTTATAATTCACCCCTCCACTTT. The rearrangement joins TRBV19 to TRBJ1-6; D possibly corresponds to TRBD1 (6 bases). With 5 bases removed from V and 4 bases from J, the gap between germline ends came to 15 bases. Germline V gives CDR1 LNHDA, CDR2 SQIVND (reference sequence). The length of the CDR3 is 16 residues.

The J gene is TRBJ1-3, the V gene TRBV11-3; D possibly corresponds to TRBD1 (5 bases). V gave up 2 bases and J gave up 3 bases, with 8 bases separating them. The CDR3 spans 14 residues. The germline V gene encodes CDR1 SGHNT and CDR2 YENEEA. Written as DNA, the CDR3 is TGTGCCAGCAGCTTACAGGGCAGTGGAAACACCATATATTTT. It encodes CASSLQGSGNTIYF.

The chain joins TRBV6-1 to TRBJ2-7; possibly TRBD2 for D (5 bases). CDR1 is MNHNS and CDR2 is SASEGT in the germline V gene. V was pared by 6 bases and J by 2 bases, with 11 bases between. The length of the CDR3 is 13 residues. The CDR3 reads CASSAPGTYEQYF. CDR3 in DNA: TGTGCCAGCAGCGCCCCGGGGACCTACGAGCAGTACTTC.